This T cell receptor beta chain comes out of a study of T cells after yellow fever vaccination. This CDR3 is 17 amino acids long. Germline values: CDR1 DFQATT, CDR2 SNEGSKA (reference sequence). V dropped 1 base and J dropped 3; count of bases not matched to a gene: 11. TCRdb called the 5' RACE reads again in MiXCR, with one record for every CDR3 protein. The sample consists of 550,000 to 750,000 distinct CDR3 sequences, roughly 13% of them appearing once. The receptor's source is a man aged 25 to 40 who received the YFV17D yellow fever vaccine. The source material was PBMCs, sampled on the day of the yellow fever booster vaccination. The chain couples TRBV20-1 to TRBJ2-7; TRBD2 matches 11 bases. CDR3 DNA: TGCAGTGCTAGAGTCGGCTTAGCGGGAGGGTCAATCTACGAGCAGTACTTC. Residues: CSARVGLAGGSIYEQYF.